Sequencing of this T cell receptor (beta chain) was carried out in a study of blood T cells in healthy people across ages (dated by TCRdb to between 2015 and 2017). At the level of the whole study: In model experiments, template switching captured roughly one uniquely barcoded TCR beta cDNA molecule for every two T cells. The study measured age-related changes in TCR beta repertoire diversity using deep sequencing normalized with unique cDNA molecular identifiers. Two additional independent replicas of 1 million unique cDNA reads from the same blood draw were analyzed for two donors (one aged 18 to 29 and one aged 80 or older). The donors were divided into four age groups: young (average around 16 years), middle-aged (about 39), aged (approximately 64) and long-lived (nearly 85). To avoid experimental bias, donors of different ages were distributed randomly across sequencing lanes. The investigation overall reported the following: Because donor CMV infection status was unknown, age-related changes in expanded clonotypes were potentially confounded. A strong correlation was found between observed TCR beta diversity and the percentage of naive T cells measured by flow cytometry. The long-lived group showed more naive CD4+ T cells, fewer expanded clones and increased TCR diversity than the aged group, suggesting age selection. Since profiling was done on bulk unsorted PBMCs, naive and antigen-experienced compartments could not be conclusively compared. As age increased, observed TCR beta diversity per million T cells dropped in a roughly linear way, and a significant reduction was already evident by age around 41. Estimates of total diversity based on one million sequenced T cells were considered lower bounds and underestimates.

Systemically healthy Caucasian individuals from Russia, over 30 in total and aged roughly 6 to 100 years, were included as donors. Around 10 milliliters of peripheral blood were drawn from each donor into EDTA-treated Vacutainer tubes. Ficoll-Paque density-gradient centrifugation was used to isolate PBMCs, with at least 7 million per sample. Total RNA, at least 5.5 micrograms per sample, was extracted from PBMCs with Trizol reagent. For every donor, flow cytometry on a PBMC aliquot measured the percentage of naive CD45RAhigh/CD27high T cells. V is clipped by 5 bases and J by 5 bases, and the sequence between their germline boundaries is 21 bases long. The germline V gene (reference sequence) sets CDR1 to GTSNPN and CDR2 to SVGIG. Spanning cysteine to phenylalanine, the CDR3 consists of 15 amino acids. Only CDR3 DNA remains: 45 bases, in frame from the first base. The receptor library was made with 5' RACE. TCRdb records Illumina HiSeq 2500 as the sequencer. The second PCR ran for about 6 to 11 cycles and used a J-beta primer mix along with a sample-barcoded 5' primer. A template-switch 5' adaptor carrying 12 random nucleotides introduced a unique molecular identifier onto each TCR beta cDNA molecule. At least 2.5 million CDR3-containing paired-end reads were obtained from each sample. First-strand cDNA synthesis was performed from all RNA using the Mint cDNA synthesis kit, with priming by a TRBC-specific oligonucleotide. After uracil-DNA glycosylase treatment, a first 18-cycle PCR used universal primers M1SS and BC2_uni_R on all cDNA. Regarding the original processing steps: Normalization of each sample was performed by random selection of 1 million high-quality reads, each carrying a distinct molecular identifier. Instead of being binned into consensus sequences, reads that shared molecular identifiers were thrown out. CDR3 identification, clonotype clustering and error correction used MiTCR with a Q25 quality threshold and the strictest error-elimination algorithm. A nonparametric unseen species model with Euler transformation was used to estimate lower-bound total TCR beta diversity. TCRdb's own reprocessing of the public reads used fastp at Q25 and MiXCR and kept productive beta chains. Duplicate CDR3 protein sequences are folded into a single record with the most common DNA and genes. None of the V and J calls come from the authors' own analysis; TCRdb made them. Recorded for this sample are over 1,200,000 distinct CDR3 sequences; around 59% of them occurred a single time. Roughly 7% of the sample is held by the ten biggest clonotypes.

With respect to this clonotype: Its recognized antigen is unknown. No much larger clone exists at a distance of one base, and base qualities are not known.

The sequencing input was blood. The chain is assembled from TRBV30 and TRBJ1-2; tentative D gene TRBD1, with 6 bases matching. The TCR was taken from a man aged 18 to 35 in good health. This receptor has the CDR3 CAWDGQKRAWYGYTF. The DNA sequence is as follows: TGTGCCTGGGACGGACAGAAGAGGGCATGGTATGGCTACACCTTC.